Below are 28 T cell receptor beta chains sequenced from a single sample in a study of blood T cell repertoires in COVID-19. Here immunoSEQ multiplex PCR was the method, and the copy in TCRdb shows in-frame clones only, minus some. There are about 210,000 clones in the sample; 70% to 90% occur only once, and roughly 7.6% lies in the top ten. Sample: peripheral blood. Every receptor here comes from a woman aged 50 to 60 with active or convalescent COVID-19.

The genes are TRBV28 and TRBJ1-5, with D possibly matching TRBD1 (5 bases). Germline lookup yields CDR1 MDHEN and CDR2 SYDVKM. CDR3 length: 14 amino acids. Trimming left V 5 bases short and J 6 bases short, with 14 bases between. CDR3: CASSSAGSGQPQHF. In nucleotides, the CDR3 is TGTGCCAGCAGTAGCGCAGGGTCTGGTCAGCCCCAGCATTTT.

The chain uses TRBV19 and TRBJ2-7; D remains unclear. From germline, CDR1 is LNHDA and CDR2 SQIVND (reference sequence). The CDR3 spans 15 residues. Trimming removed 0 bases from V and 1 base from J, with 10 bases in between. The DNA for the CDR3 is TGTGCCAGTAGTATAGATCTATCCGGGTCCTACGAGCAGTACGTC. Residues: CASSIDLSGSYEQYV.

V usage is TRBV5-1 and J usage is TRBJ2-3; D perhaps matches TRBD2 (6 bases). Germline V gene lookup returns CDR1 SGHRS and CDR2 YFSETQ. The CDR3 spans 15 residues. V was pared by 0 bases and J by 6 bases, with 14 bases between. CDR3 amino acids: CASSLAGLRGDTQYF. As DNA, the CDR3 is TGCGCCAGCAGCTTGGCGGGACTGCGCGGGGATACGCAGTATTTT.

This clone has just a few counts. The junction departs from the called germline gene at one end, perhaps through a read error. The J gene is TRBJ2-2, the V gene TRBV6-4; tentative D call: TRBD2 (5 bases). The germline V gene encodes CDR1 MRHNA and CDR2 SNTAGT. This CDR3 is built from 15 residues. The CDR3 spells CASSEGVAKTGELFF. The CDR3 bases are TGTGCCAGCAGTGAAGGAGTAGCGAAAACCGGGGAGCTGTTTTTT.

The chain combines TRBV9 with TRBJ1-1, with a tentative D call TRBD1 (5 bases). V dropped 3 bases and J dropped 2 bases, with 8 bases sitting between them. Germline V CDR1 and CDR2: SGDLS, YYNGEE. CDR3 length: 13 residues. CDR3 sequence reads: CASSARANTEAFF. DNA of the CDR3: TGTGCCAGCAGCGCCAGGGCTAACACTGAAGCTTTCTTT. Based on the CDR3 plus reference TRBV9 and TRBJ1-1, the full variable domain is DSGVTQTPKHLITATGQRVTLRCSPRSGDLSVYWYQQSLDQGLQFLIQYYNGEERAKGNILERFSAQQFPDLHSELNLSSLELGDSALYFCASSARANTEAFFGQGTRLTVV.

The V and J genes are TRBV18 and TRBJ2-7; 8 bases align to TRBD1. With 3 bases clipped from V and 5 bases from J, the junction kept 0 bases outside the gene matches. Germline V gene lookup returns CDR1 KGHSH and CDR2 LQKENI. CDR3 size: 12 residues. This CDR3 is CASSPDRDEQYV. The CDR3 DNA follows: TGTGCCAGCTCACCGGACAGGGACGAGCAGTACGTC.

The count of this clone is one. The CDR3 sequence is CASSLQGQEKLFF. The CDR3 DNA is TGTGCCAGCAGCTTACAGGGGCAGGAAAAACTGTTTTTT. The V and J genes are TRBV5-4 and TRBJ1-4; 7 bases are shared with TRBD1. J lost 8 bases, V lost 2 bases, and 3 bases had no gene match. Per germline, CDR1 SGHNT and CDR2 YYREEE (reference sequence). This CDR3 region has 13 residues.

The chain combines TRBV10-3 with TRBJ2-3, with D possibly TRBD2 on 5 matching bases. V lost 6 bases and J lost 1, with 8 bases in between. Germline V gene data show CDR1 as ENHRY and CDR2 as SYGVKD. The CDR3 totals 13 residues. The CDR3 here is CAIRRGRTDTQYF. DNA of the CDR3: TGTGCCATCAGACGCGGGCGCACAGATACGCAGTATTTT.

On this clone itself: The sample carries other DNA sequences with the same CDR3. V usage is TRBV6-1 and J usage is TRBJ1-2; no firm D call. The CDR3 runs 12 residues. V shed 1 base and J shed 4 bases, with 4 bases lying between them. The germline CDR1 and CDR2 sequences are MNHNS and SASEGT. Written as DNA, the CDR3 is TGTGCCAGCAGTGAAGGAGGCTATGGCTACACCTTC. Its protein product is CASSEGGYGYTF.

In DNA form, the CDR3 reads TGTGCCAGTAGTCAGGGCCAGCCCCAGCATTTT. This gives the protein CASSQGQPQHF. The chain employs TRBV19 and TRBJ1-5; D is perhaps TRBD1 (5 bases). V lost 5 bases, J lost 7 bases, and 6 bases lay in between. Germline V gives CDR1 LNHDA, CDR2 SQIVND (reference sequence). This CDR3 spans 11 amino acids. Filled out from reference TRBV19 and TRBJ1-5, the complete variable domain reads DGGITQSPKYLFRKEGQNVTLSCEQNLNHDAMYWYRQDPGQGLRLIYYSQIVNDFQKGDIAEGYSVSREKKESFPLTVTSAQKNPTAFYLCASSQGQPQHFGDGTRLSIL.

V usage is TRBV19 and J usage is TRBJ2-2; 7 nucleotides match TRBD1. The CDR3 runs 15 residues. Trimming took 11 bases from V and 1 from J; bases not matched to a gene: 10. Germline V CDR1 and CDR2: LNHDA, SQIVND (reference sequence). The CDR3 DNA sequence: TGTGCCTCCCACAACCGACAGGGGAACACCGGGGAGCTGTTTTTT. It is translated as CASHNRQGNTGELFF.

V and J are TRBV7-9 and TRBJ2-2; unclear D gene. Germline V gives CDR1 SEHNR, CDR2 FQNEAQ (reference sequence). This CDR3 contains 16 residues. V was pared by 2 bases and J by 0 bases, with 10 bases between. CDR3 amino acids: CASSLSLTANTGELFF. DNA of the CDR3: TGTGCCAGCAGCTTATCACTTACCGCGAACACCGGGGAGCTGTTTTTT.

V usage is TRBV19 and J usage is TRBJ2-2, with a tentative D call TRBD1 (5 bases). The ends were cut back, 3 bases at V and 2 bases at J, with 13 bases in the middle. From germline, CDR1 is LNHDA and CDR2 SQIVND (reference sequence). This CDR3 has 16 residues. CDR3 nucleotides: TGTGCCAGTAGTATCGTGTCAGGGTCTAACACCGGGGAGCTGTTTTTT. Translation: CASSIVSGSNTGELFF.

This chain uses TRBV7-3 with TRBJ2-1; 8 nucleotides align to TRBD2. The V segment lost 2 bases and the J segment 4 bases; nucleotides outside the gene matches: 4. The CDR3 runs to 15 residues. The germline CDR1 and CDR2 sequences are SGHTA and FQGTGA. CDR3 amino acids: CASSLLLAGYNEQFF. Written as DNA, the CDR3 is TGTGCCAGCAGCTTACTCCTAGCGGGTTACAATGAGCAGTTCTTC.

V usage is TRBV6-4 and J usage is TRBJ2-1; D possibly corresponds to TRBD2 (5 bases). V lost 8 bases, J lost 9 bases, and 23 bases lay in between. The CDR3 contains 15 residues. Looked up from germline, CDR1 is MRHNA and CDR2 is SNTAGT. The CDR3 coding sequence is TGTGCCAGCCAGTCCGGGGATGTGGCGGGCGGTGAGCAGTTCTTC. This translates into CASQSGDVAGGEQFF.

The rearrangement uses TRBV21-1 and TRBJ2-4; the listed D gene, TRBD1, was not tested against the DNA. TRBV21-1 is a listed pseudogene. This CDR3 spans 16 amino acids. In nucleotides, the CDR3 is TGTGCCAGCAGCAAACTGAACAGTCGAGCCAAAAACATTCAGTACTTC. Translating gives CASSKLNSRAKNIQYF.

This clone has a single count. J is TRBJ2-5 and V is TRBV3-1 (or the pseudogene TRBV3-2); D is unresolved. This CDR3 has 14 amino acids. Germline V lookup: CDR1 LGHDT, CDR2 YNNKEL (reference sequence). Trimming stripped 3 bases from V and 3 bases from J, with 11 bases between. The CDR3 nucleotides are TGTGCCAGCAGCCAGAGAGCGTACAAAGAGACCCAGTACTTC. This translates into CASSQRAYKETQYF.

CDR3 in DNA: TGCGCCAGCAGCTCCGGACGGACCGGGAGCAACACTGAAGCTTTCTTT. This sequence encodes CASSSGRTGSNTEAFF. J is TRBJ1-1 and V is TRBV5-1; no clear D gene. From germline, CDR1 is SGHRS and CDR2 YFSETQ. The V end lost 3 bases, the J end lost 2 bases, and 17 bases lay between the germline ends. This CDR3 region has 16 residues.

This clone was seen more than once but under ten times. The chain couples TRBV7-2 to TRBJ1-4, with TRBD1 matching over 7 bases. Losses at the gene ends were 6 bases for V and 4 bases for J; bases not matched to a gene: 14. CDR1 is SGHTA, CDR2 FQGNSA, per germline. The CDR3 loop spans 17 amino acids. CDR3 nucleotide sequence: TGTGCCAGCAGTCTGGGACAGTTGGGCTCATTTAATGAAAAACTGTTTTTT. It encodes CASSLGQLGSFNEKLFF.

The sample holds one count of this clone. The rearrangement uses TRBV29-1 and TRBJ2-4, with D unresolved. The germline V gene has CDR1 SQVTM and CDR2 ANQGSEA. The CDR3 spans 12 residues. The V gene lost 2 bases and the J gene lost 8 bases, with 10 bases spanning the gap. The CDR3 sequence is CSVETGFDIQYF. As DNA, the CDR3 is TGCAGCGTTGAAACCGGGTTCGACATTCAGTACTTC.

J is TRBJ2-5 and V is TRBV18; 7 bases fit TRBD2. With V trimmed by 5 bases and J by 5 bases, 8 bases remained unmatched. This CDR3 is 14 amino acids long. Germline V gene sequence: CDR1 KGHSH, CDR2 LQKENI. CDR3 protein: CASSAYKRGETQYF. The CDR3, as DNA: TGTGCCAGCTCAGCTTACAAGCGGGGTGAGACCCAGTACTTC. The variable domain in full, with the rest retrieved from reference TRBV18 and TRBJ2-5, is NAGVMQNPRHLVRRRGQEARLRCSPMKGHSHVYWYRQLPEEGLKFMVYLQKENIIDESGMPKERFSAEFPKEGPSILRIQQVVRGDSAAYFCASSAYKRGETQYFGPGTRLLVL.

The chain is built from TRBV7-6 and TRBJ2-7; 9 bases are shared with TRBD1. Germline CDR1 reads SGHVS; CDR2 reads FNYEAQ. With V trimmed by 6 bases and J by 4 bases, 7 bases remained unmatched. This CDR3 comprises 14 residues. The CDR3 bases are TGTGCCAGCAGTCGGGGGACAGGGATGTACGAGCAGTACTTC. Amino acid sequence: CASSRGTGMYEQYF.

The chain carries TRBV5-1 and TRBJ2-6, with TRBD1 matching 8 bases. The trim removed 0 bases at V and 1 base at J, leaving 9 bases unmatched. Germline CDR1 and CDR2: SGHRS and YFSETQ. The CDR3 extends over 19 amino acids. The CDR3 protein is CASSLGRQGLSSGANVLTF. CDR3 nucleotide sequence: TGCGCCAGCAGCTTGGGACGACAGGGGTTAAGTTCTGGGGCCAACGTCCTGACTTTC.

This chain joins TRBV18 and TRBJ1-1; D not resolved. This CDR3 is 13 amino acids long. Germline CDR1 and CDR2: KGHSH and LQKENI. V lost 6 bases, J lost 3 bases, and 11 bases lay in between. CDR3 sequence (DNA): TGTGCCAGCTCTCTAGTTACGGACACTGAAGCTTTCTTT. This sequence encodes CASSLVTDTEAFF.

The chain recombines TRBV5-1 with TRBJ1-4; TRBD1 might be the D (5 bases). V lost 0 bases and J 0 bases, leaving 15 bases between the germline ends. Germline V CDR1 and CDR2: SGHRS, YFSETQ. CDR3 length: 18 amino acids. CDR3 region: CASSLGRVAAATNEKLFF. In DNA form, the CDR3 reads TGCGCCAGCAGCTTGGGCAGGGTTGCTGCCGCAACTAATGAAAAACTGTTTTTT.

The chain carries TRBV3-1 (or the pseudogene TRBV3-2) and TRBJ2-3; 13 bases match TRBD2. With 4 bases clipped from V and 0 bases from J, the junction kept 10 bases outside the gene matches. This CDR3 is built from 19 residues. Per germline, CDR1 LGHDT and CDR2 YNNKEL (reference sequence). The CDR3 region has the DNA TGTGCCAGCAGCCGAACTTCAGGGACTAGCGGGACTAGCACAGATACGCAGTATTTT. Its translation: CASSRTSGTSGTSTDTQYF.

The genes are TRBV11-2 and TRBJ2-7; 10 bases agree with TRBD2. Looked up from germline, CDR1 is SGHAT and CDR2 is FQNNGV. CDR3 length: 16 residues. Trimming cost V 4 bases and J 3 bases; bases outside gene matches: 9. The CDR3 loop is CASSYVLSSGSYEQYF. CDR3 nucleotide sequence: TGTGCCAGCAGCTATGTGTTGTCTAGCGGGAGCTACGAGCAGTACTTC.

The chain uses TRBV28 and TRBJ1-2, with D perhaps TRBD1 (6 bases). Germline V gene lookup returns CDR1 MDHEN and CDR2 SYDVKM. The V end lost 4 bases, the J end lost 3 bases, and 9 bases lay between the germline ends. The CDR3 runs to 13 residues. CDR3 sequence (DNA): TGTGCCAGCAGTTCACAGGGCCACTATGGCTACACCTTC. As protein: CASSSQGHYGYTF.